This TCR beta chain was obtained from a study of blood T cells in healthy people across ages. Study results and limitations: A strong correlation between TCR beta diversity and naive T cell percentage was seen. The lack of PBMC sorting stopped any conclusive naive versus antigen-experienced comparison. Fewer expanded clones and more diversity marked long-lived versus aged donors.

The ends were cut back, 1 base at V and 1 base at J, with 10 bases in the middle. The CDR3 runs to 15 residues. The germline V gene encodes CDR1 SGHTA and CDR2 FQGNSA. Only a few counts were recorded for this clonotype. Its antigen remains unidentified. Then a second PCR, running roughly 7 to 11 cycles, was carried out with a sample-barcoded 5' primer and a J-beta primer mix. Each CDR3 protein gets one entry after TCRdb re-called the 5' RACE reads with MiXCR. Here the sample spans 800,000 to 1,000,000 distinct CDR3 sequences, roughly 43% being singletons. This chain joins TRBV7-2 and TRBJ1-1, with D possibly being TRBD1 (6 bases). Sequencing input: blood. The origin of this receptor is a man younger than 45 in good health. CDR3 amino acids: CASSLVGGSNTEAFF. Here the CDR3 DNA reads TGTGCCAGCAGCTTAGTCGGGGGCTCGAACACTGAAGCTTTCTTT.